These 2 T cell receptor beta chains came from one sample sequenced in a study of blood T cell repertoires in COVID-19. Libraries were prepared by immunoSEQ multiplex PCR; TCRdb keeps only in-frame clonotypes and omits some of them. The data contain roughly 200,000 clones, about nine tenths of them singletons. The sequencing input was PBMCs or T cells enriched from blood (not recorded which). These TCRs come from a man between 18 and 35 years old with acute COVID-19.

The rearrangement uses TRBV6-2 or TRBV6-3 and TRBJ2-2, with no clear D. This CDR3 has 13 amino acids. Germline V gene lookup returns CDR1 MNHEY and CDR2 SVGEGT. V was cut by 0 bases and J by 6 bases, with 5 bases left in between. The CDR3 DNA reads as TGTGCCAGCAGTTACTCGACACCCGGGGAGCTGTTTTTT. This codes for CASSYSTPGELFF.

CDR3 DNA sequence: TGTGCCACCAGCAGAGGGCTACAGGGGCTAACCTACGAGCAGTACTTC. It specifies CATSRGLQGLTYEQYF. V and J are TRBV15 and TRBJ2-7, with 7 bases that match TRBD1. The CDR3 runs 16 residues. The V segment lost 1 base and the J segment 2 bases; nucleotides outside the gene matches: 8. Germline V gives CDR1 LNHNV, CDR2 YYDKDF (reference sequence).